What follows are 25 T cell receptor beta chains derived from one specimen sequenced in a study of T cell repertoires in cytomegalovirus infection. MiXCR was run by TCRdb on the reads, yielding one entry per CDR3 protein. The sample includes about 330,000 distinct CDR3 sequences, 9% to 9.5% of them seen just once. The sample taken for sequencing was PBMCs. The receptors come from a human donor in good health (CMV status not recorded). Some clones in this sample may be carry-over from other donors' samples.

This clonotype was seen at least ten times. This sequence joins TRBV29-1 and TRBJ2-1, with D perhaps TRBD1 or TRBD2 (5 bases each). The CDR3 is made up of 14 amino acids. The ends were cut back, 2 bases at V and 5 bases at J, with 13 bases in the middle. Germline V gene sequence: CDR1 SQVTM, CDR2 ANQGSEA. CDR3 DNA sequence: TGCAGCGTTGAATTGGGGTGGGGGAACAATGAGCAGTTCTTC. Translation gives CSVELGWGNNEQFF.

This clonotype was seen just once. A much larger clone sits a single nucleotide away, making a read error possible. The chain joins TRBV7-2 to TRBJ1-2; D remains unclear. Germline CDR1 is SGHTA and CDR2 is FQGNSA. The CDR3 sequence is 14 residues long. The CDR3 is CASSLMWQDGGYAF. For the CDR3, the DNA is TGTGCCAGCAGCTTAATGTGGCAGGATGGCGGCTACGCCTTC.

The DNA of the CDR3 is TGTGCCAGCATGGGGGTCTACAATGAGCAGTTCTTC. Its protein product is CASMGVYNEQFF. V and J are TRBV28 and TRBJ2-1; possibly TRBD1 or TRBD2 for D (5 bases each). This CDR3 comprises 12 residues. Germline CDR1 and CDR2: MDHEN and SYDVKM. The germline V and J ends were trimmed by 7 bases and 3 bases, with 7 bases remaining between them.

This clonotype has a count of ten or more. The V and J genes are TRBV6-1 and TRBJ2-7; 10 positions match TRBD1. The CDR3 has 14 amino acids. The V segment lost 7 bases and the J segment 5 bases; nucleotides outside the gene matches: 8. Per germline, CDR1 MNHNS and CDR2 SASEGT. As DNA, the CDR3 is TGTGCCAGCAAGGGGTGGGACAGGGGCCACGAGCAGTACTTC. This codes for CASKGWDRGHEQYF.

This clonotype was picked up many times. The J gene is TRBJ1-4, the V gene TRBV4-2; D is unclear. CDR1 is LGHNA, CDR2 YNFKEQ, per germline. The V gene lost 0 bases and the J gene lost 0 bases, with 11 bases spanning the gap. There are 17 residues in the CDR3. The CDR3 protein is CASSQDWAGATNEKLFF. CDR3 DNA sequence: TGTGCCAGCAGCCAAGATTGGGCGGGAGCAACTAATGAAAAACTGTTTTTT.

V is TRBV27 and J is TRBJ2-4, with 8 bases lining up with TRBD1. The junction had 11 bases not matched to a gene; V was cut back by 5 bases and J by 8 bases. The CDR3 covers 15 residues. Germline values: CDR1 MNHEY, CDR2 SMNVEV (reference sequence). The CDR3 DNA reads as TGTGCCAGCAGTCCCTCGACCCAGGGGGCGTACATTCAGTACTTC. It yields the protein CASSPSTQGAYIQYF.

This clonotype was detected many times. The rearrangement joins TRBV7-2 to TRBJ2-1; 8 bases align to TRBD2. The length of the CDR3 is 15 residues. Germline V gives CDR1 SGHTA, CDR2 FQGNSA. Trimming cost V 10 bases and J 7 bases; bases outside gene matches: 15. The CDR3 DNA is TGTGCCATCTTAGATGGGACTAGGGGGTTGAATGAGCAGTTCTTC. It specifies CAILDGTRGLNEQFF.

This clonotype has a count of ten or more. The chain links TRBV11-1 to TRBJ1-6, with D uncertain. This CDR3 contains 13 residues. V was shortened by 1 base and J by 7 bases, with 5 bases between the two germline ends. CDR1 is SGHAT and CDR2 is FQDESV in the germline V gene (reference sequence). The CDR3 here is CASSLDWNSPLHF. The CDR3, as DNA: TGTGCCAGCAGCTTAGACTGGAATTCACCCCTCCACTTT.

This clonotype was observed at least ten times. This sequence joins TRBV7-2 and TRBJ2-7; D is undetermined. The length of the CDR3 is 15 residues. The germline V gene encodes CDR1 SGHTA and CDR2 FQGNSA. Trimming stripped 3 bases from V and 3 bases from J, with 15 bases between. CDR3 loop: CASSFSAERNYEQYF. The CDR3 region has the DNA TGTGCCAGCAGCTTTAGTGCGGAAAGAAACTACGAGCAGTACTTC.

This clonotype appeared a few times. The J gene is TRBJ1-2, the V gene TRBV10-3; TRBD1 matches at 11 bases. With 10 bases clipped from V and 10 bases from J, the junction kept 11 bases outside the gene matches. The V gene's germline CDR1 is ENHRY and CDR2 SYGVKD. This CDR3 has 13 residues. The CDR3 DNA is TGTGCCAACCGCGGACAGGGGGCGGATGCCTACACCTTC. Protein: CANRGQGADAYTF.

This rearrangement joins TRBV28 to TRBJ2-7; 8 bases agree with TRBD2. CDR1 and CDR2 from the germline V gene are MDHEN and SYDVKM. This CDR3 is built from 13 residues. V shed 10 bases and J 2 bases; nucleotides not matched to a gene: 7. CDR3 DNA: TGTGCCACCCTAGCGGGCCCCACCTACGAGCAGTACTTC. Protein: CATLAGPTYEQYF.

There are many counts of this clonotype. The CDR3 loop is CASSPRVGGLTNEKLFF. In DNA form, the CDR3 reads TGTGCCAGCAGCCCTCGGGTAGGGGGGCTAACTAATGAAAAACTGTTTTTT. The chain couples TRBV7-2 to TRBJ1-4; tentatively, D is TRBD1 (6 bases). The V and J ends lost 5 bases and 1 base respectively, with 17 bases between them. The CDR3 extends over 17 amino acids. The V gene's germline CDR1 is SGHTA and CDR2 FQGNSA.

This clonotype turned up a few times. One junction end does not reproduce the germline sequence, and a read error may be involved. The rearrangement uses TRBV29-1 and TRBJ1-1; D gene uncertain. There are 14 residues in the CDR3. The germline CDR1 and CDR2 sequences are SQVTM and ANQGSEA. For the CDR3, the DNA is TGCAGCGTCGAAGGAAGAGGGCGGAACACTGAAGCTTTCTTT. Amino acids: CSVEGRGRNTEAFF.

This clonotype turned up a few times. This chain uses TRBV7-2 with TRBJ2-1; 7 nucleotides align to TRBD2. Per germline, CDR1 SGHTA and CDR2 FQGNSA. With V trimmed by 4 bases and J by 7 bases, 10 bases remained unmatched. The CDR3 length is 15 residues. CDR3 bases: TGTGCCAGCAGCTCGGGGGGACCCGCAAAGAATGAGCAGTTCTTC. Its translation is CASSSGGPAKNEQFF. Full variable domain (missing parts from reference TRBV7-2 and TRBJ2-1): GAGVSQSPSNKVTEKGKDVELRCDPISGHTALYWYRQSLGQGLEFLIYFQGNSAPDKSGLPSDRFSAERTGGSVSTLTIQRTQQEDSAVYLCASSSGGPAKNEQFFGPGTRLTVL.

The chain uses TRBV18 and TRBJ2-6; D possibly corresponds to TRBD2 (5 bases). The germline CDR1 and CDR2 sequences are KGHSH and LQKENI. Trimming took 6 bases from V and 2 from J, leaving 11 bases between them. This CDR3 comprises 15 residues. In DNA, the CDR3 is TGTGCCAGCTCCCCCGGAGGCGCTGGGGCCAACGTCCTGACTTTC. This sequence encodes CASSPGGAGANVLTF.

Turning to this clonotype: This may be a read error, as it is one base from a much larger clone. The rearrangement uses TRBV2 and TRBJ2-3; possibly TRBD1 or TRBD2 for D (5 bases each). The V and J ends lost 4 bases and 0 bases respectively, with 20 bases between them. The germline CDR1 and CDR2 sequences are SNHLY and FYNNEI. The CDR3 runs to 18 residues. The CDR3 nucleotides are TGTGCCAGCAGTGTCCGGGGTCCAAAGGACAATAGCACAGATACGCAGTATTTT. Its translation is CASSVRGPKDNSTDTQYF.

This clonotype has more than one count but fewer than ten. The rearrangement uses TRBV7-2 and TRBJ1-5; D gene ambiguous. Trimming pared 3 bases from V and 9 bases from J, leaving 12 bases between. Germline lookup yields CDR1 SGHTA and CDR2 FQGNSA. The CDR3 has 13 residues. In DNA, the CDR3 is TGTGCCAGCAGCTTGAATCAGGTTGGGCCCCAGCATTTT. Encoded protein: CASSLNQVGPQHF.

This clonotype has ten or more counts. The V call is TRBV4-1, the J call TRBJ1-4; TRBD1 might be the D (6 bases). V was shortened by 4 bases and J by 8 bases, with 17 bases between the two germline ends. Germline V CDR1 and CDR2: MGHRA, YSYEKL. This CDR3 is 15 amino acids long. The CDR3 region is CASSPLAGDSEKLFF. DNA of the CDR3: TGCGCCAGCAGCCCCCTCGCAGGGGATAGCGAAAAACTGTTTTTT.

This clonotype was observed at least ten times. The chain is built from TRBV12-3 or TRBV12-4 and TRBJ2-1; TRBD1 matches at 7 bases. The CDR3 loop spans 13 amino acids. The junction had 6 bases not matched to a gene; V was cut back by 5 bases and J by 8 bases. The CDR3 reads CASSRLDRYEQFF. CDR3 nucleotide sequence: TGTGCCAGCAGTCGATTGGACAGGTATGAGCAGTTCTTC.

A few counts support this clonotype. The chain uses TRBV20-1 and TRBJ2-7; perhaps TRBD1 as D (5 bases). CDR3 size: 12 residues. Trimming took 6 bases from V and 1 from J, leaving 10 bases between them. Germline CDR1 DFQATT, CDR2 SNEGSKA (reference sequence). The CDR3 bases are TGCAGTGCCGCCCCAGGGTCCTACGAGCAGTACTTC. It is translated as CSAAPGSYEQYF.

In this sample, this clonotype turned up many times. The chain couples TRBV6-6 to TRBJ2-3; D unresolved. The CDR3 extends over 11 amino acids. Trimming left V 5 bases short and J 6 bases short, with 6 bases between. The germline gives CDR1 MNHNY, CDR2 SVGAGI (reference sequence). Here the CDR3 DNA reads TGTGCCAGCAGTCACCGGGATACGCAGTATTTT. It codes for CASSHRDTQYF.

This clonotype was counted at least ten times. This chain uses TRBV7-9 with TRBJ2-3, with D unclear. The CDR3 has 16 amino acids. V was trimmed by 0 bases and J by 2 bases, leaving 12 bases between them. The germline V gene has CDR1 SEHNR and CDR2 FQNEAQ (reference sequence). The CDR3 region is CASSLANSYPTDTQYF. The CDR3 DNA reads TGTGCCAGCAGCTTAGCTAACAGCTATCCCACAGATACGCAGTATTTT.

This clonotype was counted only a few times. This chain joins TRBV20-1 and TRBJ1-2, with TRBD1 identical over 7 bases. The CDR3 extends over 17 amino acids. V dropped 1 base and J dropped 1; count of bases not matched to a gene: 12. Germline-derived CDR1 and CDR2 are DFQATT and SNEGSKA (reference sequence). The DNA of the CDR3 is TGCAGTGCTAGAGGCCCGACCGGACAGGTGATTAACTATGGCTACACCTTC. Amino acids: CSARGPTGQVINYGYTF.

This clonotype has more than one count but fewer than ten. This chain connects TRBV3-1 to TRBJ2-1; 10 positions agree with TRBD1. Per the germline V gene, CDR1 is LGHDT and CDR2 is YNNKEL (reference sequence). The length of the CDR3 is 16 residues. V lost 3 bases, J lost 6 bases, and 8 bases stayed unmatched. The CDR3 region has the DNA TGTGCCAGCAGCCAGGAGAGACAGGGGGCCTCCAATGAGCAGTTCTTC. This codes for CASSQERQGASNEQFF.

This clonotype was counted a few times. DNA for the CDR3: TGTGCCAGCAGCGGGGCCTGGGGTTCGTATGAGCAGTTCTTC. This encodes CASSGAWGSYEQFF. The chain uses TRBV28 and TRBJ2-1; D could derive from TRBD1 or TRBD2 (5 bases each). The V end was cut by 6 bases, the J end by 8 bases, with 17 bases between. The CDR3 length is 14 residues. Germline V gives CDR1 MDHEN, CDR2 SYDVKM.